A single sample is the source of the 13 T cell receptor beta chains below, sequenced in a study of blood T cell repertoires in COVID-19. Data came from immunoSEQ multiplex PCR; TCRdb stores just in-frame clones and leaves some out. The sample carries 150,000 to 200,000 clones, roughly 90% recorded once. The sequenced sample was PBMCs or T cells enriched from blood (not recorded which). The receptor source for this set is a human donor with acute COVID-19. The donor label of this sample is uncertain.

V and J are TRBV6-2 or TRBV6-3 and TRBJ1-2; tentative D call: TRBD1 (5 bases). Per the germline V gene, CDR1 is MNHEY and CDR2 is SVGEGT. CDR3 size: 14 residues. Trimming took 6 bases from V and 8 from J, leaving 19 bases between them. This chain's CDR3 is CASSKTTGGYGYTF. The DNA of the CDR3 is TGTGCCAGCAGCAAAACCACCGGGGGGTACGGCTACACCTTC.

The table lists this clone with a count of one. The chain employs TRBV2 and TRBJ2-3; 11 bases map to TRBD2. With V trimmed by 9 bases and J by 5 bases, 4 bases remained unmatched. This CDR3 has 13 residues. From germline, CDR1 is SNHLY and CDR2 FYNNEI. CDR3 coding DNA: TGTGCCAGTAGCGGGGGGGCCGGAGATACGCAGTATTTT. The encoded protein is CASSGGAGDTQYF.

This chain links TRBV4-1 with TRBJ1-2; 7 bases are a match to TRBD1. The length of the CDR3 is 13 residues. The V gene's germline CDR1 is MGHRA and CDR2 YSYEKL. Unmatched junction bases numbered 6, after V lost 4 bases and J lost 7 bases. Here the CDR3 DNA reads TGCGCCAGCAGCCCCCCAGGGGGACGTGGCTACACCTTC. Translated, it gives CASSPPGGRGYTF.

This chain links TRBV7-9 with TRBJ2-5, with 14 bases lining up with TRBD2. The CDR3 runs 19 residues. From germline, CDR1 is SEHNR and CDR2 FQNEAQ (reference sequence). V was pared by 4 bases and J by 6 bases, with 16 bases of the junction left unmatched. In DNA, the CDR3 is TGTGCCAGCAGCTCCGGGACTAGCGGGGGCCAACGCCTTGTAAAGACCCAGTACTTC. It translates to CASSSGTSGGQRLVKTQYF.

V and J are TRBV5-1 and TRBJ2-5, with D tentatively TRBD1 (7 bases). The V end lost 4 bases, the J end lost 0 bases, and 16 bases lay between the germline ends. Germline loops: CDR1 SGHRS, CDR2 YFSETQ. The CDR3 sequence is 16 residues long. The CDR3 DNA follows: TGCGCCAGCAGCCCCGGCGGGGACAGCTACCAAGAGACCCAGTACTTC. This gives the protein CASSPGGDSYQETQYF.

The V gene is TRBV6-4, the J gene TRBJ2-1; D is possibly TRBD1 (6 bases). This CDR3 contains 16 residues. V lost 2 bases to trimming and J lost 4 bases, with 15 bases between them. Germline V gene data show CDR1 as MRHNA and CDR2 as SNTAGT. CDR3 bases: TGTGCCAGCAGTGACCGGAGGACAGCTGCTTACAATGAGCAGTTCTTC. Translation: CASSDRRTAAYNEQFF.

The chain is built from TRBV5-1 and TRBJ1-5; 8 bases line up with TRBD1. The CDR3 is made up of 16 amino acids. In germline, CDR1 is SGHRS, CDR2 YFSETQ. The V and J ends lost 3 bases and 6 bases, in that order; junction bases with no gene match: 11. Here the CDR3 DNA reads TGCGCCAGCAGCTCGGCGACAGGGGCTTCCCGTCAGCCCCAGCATTTT. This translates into CASSSATGASRQPQHF.

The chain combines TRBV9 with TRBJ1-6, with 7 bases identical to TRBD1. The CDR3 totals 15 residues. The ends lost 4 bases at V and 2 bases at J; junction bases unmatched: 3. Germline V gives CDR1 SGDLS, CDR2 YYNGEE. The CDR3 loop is CASSHGTAYNSPLHF. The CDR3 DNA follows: TGTGCCAGCAGCCATGGGACAGCCTATAATTCACCCCTCCACTTT.

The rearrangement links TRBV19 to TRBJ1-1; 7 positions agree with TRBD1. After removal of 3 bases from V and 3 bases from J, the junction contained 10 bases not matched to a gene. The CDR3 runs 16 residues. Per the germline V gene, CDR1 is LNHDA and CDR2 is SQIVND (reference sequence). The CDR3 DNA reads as TGTGCCAGTAGTATCACAGGGGAGGTTGTGGACACTGAAGCTTTCTTT. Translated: CASSITGEVVDTEAFF.

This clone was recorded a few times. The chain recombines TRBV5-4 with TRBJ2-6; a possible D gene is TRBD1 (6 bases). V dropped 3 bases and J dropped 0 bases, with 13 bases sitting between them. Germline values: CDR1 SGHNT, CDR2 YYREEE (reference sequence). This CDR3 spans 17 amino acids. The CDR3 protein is CASSSQGDSSGANVLTF. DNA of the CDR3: TGTGCCAGCAGCTCACAGGGAGACTCCTCTGGGGCCAACGTCCTGACTTTC.

CDR3 region: CASSVTGSSGNTIYF. Here the CDR3 DNA reads TGTGCCAGCAGCGTTACAGGGTCCTCTGGAAACACCATATATTTT. The J gene is TRBJ1-3, the V gene TRBV9; D may be TRBD1 (6 bases). Germline V lookup: CDR1 SGDLS, CDR2 YYNGEE. The CDR3 extends over 15 amino acids. The germline V and J ends were trimmed by 2 bases and 0 bases, with 9 bases remaining between them. Drawing the rest from reference TRBV9 and TRBJ1-3, the complete variable domain is DSGVTQTPKHLITATGQRVTLRCSPRSGDLSVYWYQQSLDQGLQFLIQYYNGEERAKGNILERFSAQQFPDLHSELNLSSLELGDSALYFCASSVTGSSGNTIYFGEGSWLTVV.

The CDR3 loop is CAIRGLAGGTSTDTQYF. CDR3 DNA sequence: TGTGCCATCAGAGGTCTAGCGGGGGGAACTAGCACAGATACGCAGTATTTT. The chain employs TRBV10-3 and TRBJ2-3, with TRBD2 identical over 11 bases. Germline V gives CDR1 ENHRY, CDR2 SYGVKD. CDR3 length equals 17 residues. V gave up 6 bases and J gave up 0 bases; unmatched junction bases: 8.

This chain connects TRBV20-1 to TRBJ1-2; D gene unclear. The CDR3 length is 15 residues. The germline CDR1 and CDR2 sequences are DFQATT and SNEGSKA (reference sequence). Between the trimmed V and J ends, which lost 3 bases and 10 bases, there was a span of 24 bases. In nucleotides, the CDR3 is TGCAGTGCTAGTAAGACCGCGGGGAGCCTTTGGGACTACACCTTC. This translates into CSASKTAGSLWDYTF.